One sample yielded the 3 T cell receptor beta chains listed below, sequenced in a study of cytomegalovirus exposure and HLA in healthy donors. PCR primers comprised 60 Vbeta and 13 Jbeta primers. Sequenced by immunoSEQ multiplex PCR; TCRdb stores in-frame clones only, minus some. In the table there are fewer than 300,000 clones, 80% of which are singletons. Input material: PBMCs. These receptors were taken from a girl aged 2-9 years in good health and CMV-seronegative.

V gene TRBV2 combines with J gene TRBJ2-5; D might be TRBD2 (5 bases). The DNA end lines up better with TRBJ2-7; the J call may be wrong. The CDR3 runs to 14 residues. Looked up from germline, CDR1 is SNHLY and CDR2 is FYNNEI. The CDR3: CASSDEGREYEQYF. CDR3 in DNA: TGTGCCAGCAGTGATGAGGGAAGGGAATACGAGCAGTACTTC.

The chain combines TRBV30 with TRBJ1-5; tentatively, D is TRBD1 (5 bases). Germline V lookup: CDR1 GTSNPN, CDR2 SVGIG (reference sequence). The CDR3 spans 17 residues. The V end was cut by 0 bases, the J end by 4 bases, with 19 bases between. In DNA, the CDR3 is TGTGCCTGGAGTGTACCCCCTCGACAGCTACCTAATCAGCCCCAGCATTTT. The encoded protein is CAWSVPPRQLPNQPQHF.

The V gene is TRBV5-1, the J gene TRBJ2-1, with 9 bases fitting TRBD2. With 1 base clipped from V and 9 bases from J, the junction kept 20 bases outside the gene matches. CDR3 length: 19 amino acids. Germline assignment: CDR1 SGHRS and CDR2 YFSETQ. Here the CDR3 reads CASSLFQGASGRAGGEQFF. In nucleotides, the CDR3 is TGCGCCAGCAGCTTGTTCCAGGGAGCGAGCGGGAGAGCGGGAGGTGAGCAGTTCTTC. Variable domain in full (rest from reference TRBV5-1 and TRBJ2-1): KAGVTQTPRYLIKTRGQQVTLSCSPISGHRSVSWYQQTPGQGLQFLFEYFSETQRNKGNFPGRFSGRQFSNSRSEMNVSTLELGDSALYLCASSLFQGASGRAGGEQFFGPGTRLTVL.